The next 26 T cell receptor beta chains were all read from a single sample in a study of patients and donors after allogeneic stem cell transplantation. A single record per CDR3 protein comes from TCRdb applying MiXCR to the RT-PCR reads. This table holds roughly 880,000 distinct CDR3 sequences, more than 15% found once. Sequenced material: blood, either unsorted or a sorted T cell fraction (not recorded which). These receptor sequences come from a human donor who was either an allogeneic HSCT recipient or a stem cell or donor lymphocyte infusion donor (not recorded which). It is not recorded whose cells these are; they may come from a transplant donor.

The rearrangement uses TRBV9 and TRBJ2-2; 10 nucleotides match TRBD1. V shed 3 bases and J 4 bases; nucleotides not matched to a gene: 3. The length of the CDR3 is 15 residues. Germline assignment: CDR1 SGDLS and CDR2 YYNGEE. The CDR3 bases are TGTGCCAGCAGCGCTCGGACAGGGGGCACCGGGGAGCTGTTTTTT. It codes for CASSARTGGTGELFF.

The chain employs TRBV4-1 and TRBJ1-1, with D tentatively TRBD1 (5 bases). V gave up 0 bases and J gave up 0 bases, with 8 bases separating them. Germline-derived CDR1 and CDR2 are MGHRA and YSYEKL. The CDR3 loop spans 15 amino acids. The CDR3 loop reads CASSQEGGMNTEAFF. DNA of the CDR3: TGCGCCAGCAGCCAAGAGGGGGGAATGAACACTGAAGCTTTCTTT.

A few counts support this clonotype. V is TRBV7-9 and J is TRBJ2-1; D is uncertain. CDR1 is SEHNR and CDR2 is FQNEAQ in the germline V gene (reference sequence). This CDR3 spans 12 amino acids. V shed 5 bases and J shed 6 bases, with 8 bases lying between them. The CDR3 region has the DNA TGTGCCAGCAGCACCTCTAGCAATGAGCAGTTCTTC. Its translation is CASSTSSNEQFF.

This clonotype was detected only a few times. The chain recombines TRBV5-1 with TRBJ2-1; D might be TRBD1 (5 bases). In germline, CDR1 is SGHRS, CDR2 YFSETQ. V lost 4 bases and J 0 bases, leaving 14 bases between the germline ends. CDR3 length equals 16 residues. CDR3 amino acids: CASSRGAGASYNEQFF. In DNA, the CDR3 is TGCGCCAGCAGCAGGGGTGCTGGGGCCTCCTACAATGAGCAGTTCTTC.

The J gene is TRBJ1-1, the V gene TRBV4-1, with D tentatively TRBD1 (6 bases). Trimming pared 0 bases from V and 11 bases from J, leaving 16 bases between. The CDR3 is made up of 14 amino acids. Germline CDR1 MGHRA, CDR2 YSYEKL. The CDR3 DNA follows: TGCGCCAGCAGCCAAGATGGGGGCGGCAGGTGGGCTTTCTTT. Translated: CASSQDGGGRWAFF.

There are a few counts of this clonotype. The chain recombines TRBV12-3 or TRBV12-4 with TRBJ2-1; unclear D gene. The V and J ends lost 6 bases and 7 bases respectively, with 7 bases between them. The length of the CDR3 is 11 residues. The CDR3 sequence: CASRAFNEQFF. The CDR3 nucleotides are TGTGCCAGCAGGGCGTTTAATGAGCAGTTCTTC.

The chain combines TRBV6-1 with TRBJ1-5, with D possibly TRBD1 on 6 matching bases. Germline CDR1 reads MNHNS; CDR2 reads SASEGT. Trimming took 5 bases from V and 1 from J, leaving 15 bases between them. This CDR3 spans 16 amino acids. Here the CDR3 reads CASSNKGGASNQPQHF. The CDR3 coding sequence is TGTGCCAGCAGTAACAAGGGGGGGGCCAGCAATCAGCCCCAGCATTTT.

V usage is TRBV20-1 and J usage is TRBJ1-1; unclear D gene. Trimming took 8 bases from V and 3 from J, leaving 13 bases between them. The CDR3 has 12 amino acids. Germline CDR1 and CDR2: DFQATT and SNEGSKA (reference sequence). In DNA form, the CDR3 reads TGCAGTACCCCTCGAGGGTACACTGAAGCTTTCTTT. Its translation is CSTPRGYTEAFF.

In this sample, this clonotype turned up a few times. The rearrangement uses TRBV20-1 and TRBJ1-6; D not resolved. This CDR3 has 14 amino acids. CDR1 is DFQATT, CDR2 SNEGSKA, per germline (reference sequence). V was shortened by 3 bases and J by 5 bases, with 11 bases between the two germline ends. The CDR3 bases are TGCAGTGCTAGTCGAGAACCGAATAATTCACCCCTCCACTTT. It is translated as CSASREPNNSPLHF.

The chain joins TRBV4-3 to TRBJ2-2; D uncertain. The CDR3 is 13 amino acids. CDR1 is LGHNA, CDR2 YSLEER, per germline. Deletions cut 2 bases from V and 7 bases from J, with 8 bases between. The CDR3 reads CASSQPAVGELFF. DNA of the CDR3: TGCGCCAGCAGCCAACCCGCCGTCGGGGAGCTGTTTTTT.

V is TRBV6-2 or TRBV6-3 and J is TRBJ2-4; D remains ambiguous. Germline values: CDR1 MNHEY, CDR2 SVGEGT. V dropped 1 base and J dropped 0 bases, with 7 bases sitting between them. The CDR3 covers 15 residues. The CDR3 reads CASSYYGQAKNIQYF. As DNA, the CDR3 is TGTGCCAGCAGTTACTACGGCCAAGCCAAAAACATTCAGTACTTC.

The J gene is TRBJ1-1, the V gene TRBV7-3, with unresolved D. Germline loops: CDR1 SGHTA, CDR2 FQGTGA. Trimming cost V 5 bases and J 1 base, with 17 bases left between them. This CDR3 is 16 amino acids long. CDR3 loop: CASSPYPVRWNTEAFF. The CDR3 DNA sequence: TGTGCCAGCAGCCCGTATCCGGTGCGGTGGAACACTGAAGCTTTCTTT.

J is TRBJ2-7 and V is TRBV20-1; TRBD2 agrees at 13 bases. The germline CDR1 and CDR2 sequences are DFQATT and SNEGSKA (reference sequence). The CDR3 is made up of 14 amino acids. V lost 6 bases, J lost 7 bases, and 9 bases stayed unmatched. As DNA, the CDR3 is TGCAGTGCAAACCGGACTAGCGGGAGCTGTGAGCAGTACTTC. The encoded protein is CSANRTSGSCEQYF.

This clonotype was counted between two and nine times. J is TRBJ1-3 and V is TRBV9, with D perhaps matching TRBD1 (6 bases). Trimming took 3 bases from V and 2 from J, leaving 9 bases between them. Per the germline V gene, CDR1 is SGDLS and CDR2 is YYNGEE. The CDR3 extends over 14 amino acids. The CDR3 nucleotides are TGTGCCAGCAGCGGGGGGGACACTGGAAACACCATATATTTT. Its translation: CASSGGDTGNTIYF.

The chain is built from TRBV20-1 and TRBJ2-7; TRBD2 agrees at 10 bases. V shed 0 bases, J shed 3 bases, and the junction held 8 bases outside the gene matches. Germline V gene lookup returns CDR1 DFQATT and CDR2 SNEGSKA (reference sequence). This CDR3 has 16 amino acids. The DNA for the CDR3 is TGCAGTGCTAGAGACAGGCTAGCGGGAGAGGTCTACGAGCAGTACTTC. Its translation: CSARDRLAGEVYEQYF.

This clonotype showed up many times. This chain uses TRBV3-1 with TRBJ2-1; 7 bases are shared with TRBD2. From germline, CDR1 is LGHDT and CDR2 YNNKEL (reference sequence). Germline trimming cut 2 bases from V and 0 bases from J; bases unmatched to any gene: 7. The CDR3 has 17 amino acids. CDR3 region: CASSQQVGGSSYNEQFF. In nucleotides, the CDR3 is TGTGCCAGCAGCCAACAGGTTGGCGGGAGCTCCTACAATGAGCAGTTCTTC.

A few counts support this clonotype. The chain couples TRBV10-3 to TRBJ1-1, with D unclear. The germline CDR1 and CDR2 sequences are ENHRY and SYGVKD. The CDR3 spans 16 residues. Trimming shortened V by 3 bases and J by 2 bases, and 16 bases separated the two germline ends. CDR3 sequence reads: CAISEVRRGRNTEAFF. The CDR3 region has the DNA TGTGCCATCAGTGAAGTCCGACGGGGTCGTAACACTGAAGCTTTCTTT.

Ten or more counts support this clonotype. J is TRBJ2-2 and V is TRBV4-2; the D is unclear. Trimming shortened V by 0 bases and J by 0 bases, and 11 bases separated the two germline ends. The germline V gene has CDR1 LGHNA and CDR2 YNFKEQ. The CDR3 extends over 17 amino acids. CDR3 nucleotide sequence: TGTGCCAGCAGCCAAGATCTTCCGGGTACGAACACCGGGGAGCTGTTTTTT. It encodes CASSQDLPGTNTGELFF.

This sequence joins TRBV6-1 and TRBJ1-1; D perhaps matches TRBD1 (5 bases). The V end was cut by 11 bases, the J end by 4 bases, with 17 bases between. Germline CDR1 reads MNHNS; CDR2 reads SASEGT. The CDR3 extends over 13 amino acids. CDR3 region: CASRRGASTEAFF. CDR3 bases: TGTGCCTCTCGACGTGGGGCTTCCACTGAAGCTTTCTTT.

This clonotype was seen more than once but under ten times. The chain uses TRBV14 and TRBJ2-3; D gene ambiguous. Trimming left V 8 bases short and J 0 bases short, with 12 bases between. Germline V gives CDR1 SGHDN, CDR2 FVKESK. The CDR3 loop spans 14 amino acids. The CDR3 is CASATLASTDTQYF. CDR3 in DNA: TGTGCCAGCGCGACCCTGGCTAGCACAGATACGCAGTATTTT.

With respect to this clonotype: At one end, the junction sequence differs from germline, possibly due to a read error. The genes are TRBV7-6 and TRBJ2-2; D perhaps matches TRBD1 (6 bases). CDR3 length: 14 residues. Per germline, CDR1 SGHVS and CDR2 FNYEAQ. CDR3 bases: TGTGCCAGCAGCACCCTGAGGGGGACCGCGGAGCTGTTTTTT. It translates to CASSTLRGTAELFF. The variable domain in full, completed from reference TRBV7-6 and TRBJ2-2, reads GAGVSQSPRYKVTKRGQDVALRCDPISGHVSLYWYRQALGQGPEFLTYFNYEAQQDKSGLPNDRFSAERPEGSISTLTIQRTEQRDSAMYRCASSTLRGTAELFFGEGSRLTVL.

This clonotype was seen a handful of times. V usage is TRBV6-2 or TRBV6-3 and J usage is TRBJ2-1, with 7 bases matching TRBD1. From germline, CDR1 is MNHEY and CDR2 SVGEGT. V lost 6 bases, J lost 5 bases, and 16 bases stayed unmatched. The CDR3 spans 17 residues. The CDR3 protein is CASSRPYRDSLNNEQFF. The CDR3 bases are TGTGCCAGCAGCCGACCGTACCGGGACAGCCTAAACAATGAGCAGTTCTTC.

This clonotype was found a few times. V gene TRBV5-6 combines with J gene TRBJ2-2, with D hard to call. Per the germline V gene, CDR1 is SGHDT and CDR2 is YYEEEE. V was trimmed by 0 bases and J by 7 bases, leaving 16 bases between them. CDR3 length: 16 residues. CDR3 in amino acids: CASSLGPTGPRGELFF. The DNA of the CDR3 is TGTGCCAGCAGCTTGGGCCCAACCGGCCCCCGCGGGGAGCTGTTTTTT. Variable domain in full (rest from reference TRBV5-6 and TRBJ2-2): DAGVTQSPTHLIKTRGQQVTLRCSPKSGHDTVSWYQQALGQGPQFIFQYYEEEERQRGNFPDRFSGHQFPNYSSELNVNALLLGDSALYLCASSLGPTGPRGELFFGEGSRLTVL.

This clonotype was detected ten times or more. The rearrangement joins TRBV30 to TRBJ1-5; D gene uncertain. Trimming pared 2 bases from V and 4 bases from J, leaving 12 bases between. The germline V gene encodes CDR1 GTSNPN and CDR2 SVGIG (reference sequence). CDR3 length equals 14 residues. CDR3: CAWSSGRGNQPQHF. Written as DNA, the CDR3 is TGTGCCTGGAGTAGTGGACGGGGAAATCAGCCCCAGCATTTT.

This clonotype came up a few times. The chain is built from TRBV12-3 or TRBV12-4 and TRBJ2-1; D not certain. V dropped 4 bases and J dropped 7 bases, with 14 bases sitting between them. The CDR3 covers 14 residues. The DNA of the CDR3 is TGTGCCAGCAGTTCTCAGGACGGTCGGAATGAGCAGTTCTTC. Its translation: CASSSQDGRNEQFF.

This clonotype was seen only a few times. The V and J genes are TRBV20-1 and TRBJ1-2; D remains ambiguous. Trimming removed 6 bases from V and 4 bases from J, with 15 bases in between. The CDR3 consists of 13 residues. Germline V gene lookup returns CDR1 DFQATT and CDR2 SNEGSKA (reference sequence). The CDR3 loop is CSALGQAVYGYTF. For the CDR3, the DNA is TGCAGTGCCCTTGGGCAGGCCGTCTATGGCTACACCTTC.